Sequencing of this TCR beta chain was carried out in a study of shared clonotypes between healthy human individuals. The overall study: CD8 memory received one plate per donor, CD8 naive two, CD4 memory three and CD4 naive three.

Deep was the level used in running the assay. Sequenced by immunoSEQ multiplex PCR; TCRdb stores in-frame clones only, minus some. This sample carries about 1.9 million clones, 93% of them seen once, and the ten largest clones take approximately 1.6%. Study findings and constraints: Generally, naive subsets came out with larger estimated richness than memory subsets. Owing to a small donor count, the genetic and exposure-history diversity represented was limited.

With respect to this clone: Antigen specificity is unknown.

Naive-designated CD8 cells lacked CD45RO, were positively enriched for CCR7, and omitted terminally differentiated effector memory CD45RA+ cells. Trimming cost V 3 bases and J 5 bases, with 11 bases left between them. The CDR3 spans 13 residues. Germline V gives CDR1 MNHNS, CDR2 SASEGT. This receptor was taken from a man aged 18 to 30 in good health. Some clones in this sample may be carry-over from other donors' samples. Sequenced: naive CD8+ T cells from PBMCs. The chain uses TRBV6-1 and TRBJ2-7, with a tentative D call TRBD1 (5 bases). The CDR3 sequence: CASSELRVNEQYF. The CDR3 DNA is TGTGCCAGCAGTGAGCTCAGGGTCAACGAGCAGTACTTC.